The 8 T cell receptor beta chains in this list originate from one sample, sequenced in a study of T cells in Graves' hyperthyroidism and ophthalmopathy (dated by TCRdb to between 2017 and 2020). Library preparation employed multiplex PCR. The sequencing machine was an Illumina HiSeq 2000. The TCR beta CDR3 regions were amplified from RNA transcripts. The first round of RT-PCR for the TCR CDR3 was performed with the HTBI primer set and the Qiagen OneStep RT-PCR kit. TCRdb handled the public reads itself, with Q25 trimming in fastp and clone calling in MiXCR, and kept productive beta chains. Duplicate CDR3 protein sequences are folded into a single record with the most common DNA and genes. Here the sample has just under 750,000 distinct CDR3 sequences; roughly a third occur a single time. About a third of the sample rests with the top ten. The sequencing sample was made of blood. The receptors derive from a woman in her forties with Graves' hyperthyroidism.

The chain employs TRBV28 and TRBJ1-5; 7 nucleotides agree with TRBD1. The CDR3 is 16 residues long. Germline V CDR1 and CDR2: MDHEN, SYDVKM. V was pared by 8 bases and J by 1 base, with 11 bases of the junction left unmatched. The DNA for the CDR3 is TGTGCCAGCTCTCTGGCGTCCAGGGGGAGCAATCAGCCCCAGCATTTT. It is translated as CASSLASRGSNQPQHF.

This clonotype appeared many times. CDR3: CASSLGNNQPQHF. The CDR3 region has the DNA TGTGCCAGCAGCTTAGGAAATAATCAGCCCCAGCATTTT. This rearrangement joins TRBV7-8 to TRBJ1-5; D unclear. Germline CDR1 is SGHVS and CDR2 is FQNEAQ. The CDR3 has 13 residues. Trimming cost V 1 base and J 4 bases, with 5 bases left between them.

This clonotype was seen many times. The CDR3 reads CASSGGMGSPLHF. CDR3 coding DNA: TGTGCCAGCAGCGGAGGAATGGGCTCACCCCTCCACTTT. The chain links TRBV5-6 to TRBJ1-6, with unresolved D. Germline CDR1 SGHDT, CDR2 YYEEEE. V was shortened by 4 bases and J by 10 bases, with 12 bases between the two germline ends. CDR3 length: 13 residues.

CDR3 loop: CASSPSGRGFADTQYF. Here the CDR3 DNA reads TGTGCCAGCAGCCCTAGCGGGAGGGGGTTCGCAGATACGCAGTATTTT. V usage is TRBV7-2 and J usage is TRBJ2-3; 12 bases align to TRBD2. Per germline, CDR1 SGHTA and CDR2 FQGNSA. V gave up 5 bases and J gave up 4 bases; unmatched junction bases: 7. The CDR3 contains 16 residues. The full variable domain, completed using reference TRBV7-2 and TRBJ2-3, is GAGVSQSPSNKVTEKGKDVELRCDPISGHTALYWYRQSLGQGLEFLIYFQGNSAPDKSGLPSDRFSAERTGGSVSTLTIQRTQQEDSAVYLCASSPSGRGFADTQYFGPGTRLTVL.

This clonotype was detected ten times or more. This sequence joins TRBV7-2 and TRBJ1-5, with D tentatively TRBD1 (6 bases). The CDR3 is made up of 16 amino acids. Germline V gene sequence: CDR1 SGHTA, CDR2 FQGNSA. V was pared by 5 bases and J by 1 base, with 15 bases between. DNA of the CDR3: TGTGCCAGCAGCCCCGGGGGGGGCAGGAGCAATCAGCCCCAGCATTTT. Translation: CASSPGGGRSNQPQHF. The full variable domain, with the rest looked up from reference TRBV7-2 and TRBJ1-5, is GAGVSQSPSNKVTEKGKDVELRCDPISGHTALYWYRQSLGQGLEFLIYFQGNSAPDKSGLPSDRFSAERTGGSVSTLTIQRTQQEDSAVYLCASSPGGGRSNQPQHFGDGTRLSIL.

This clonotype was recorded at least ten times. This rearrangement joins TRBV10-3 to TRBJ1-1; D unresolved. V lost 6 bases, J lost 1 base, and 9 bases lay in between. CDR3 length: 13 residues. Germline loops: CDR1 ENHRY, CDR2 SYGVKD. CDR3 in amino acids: CAIRKDPNTEAFF. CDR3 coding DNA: TGTGCCATCAGAAAGGACCCGAACACTGAAGCTTTCTTT.

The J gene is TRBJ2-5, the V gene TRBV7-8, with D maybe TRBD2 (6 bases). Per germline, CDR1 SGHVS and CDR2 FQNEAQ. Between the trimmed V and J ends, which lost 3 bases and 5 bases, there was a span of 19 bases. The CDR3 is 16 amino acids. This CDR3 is CASSFDVGRTGETQYF. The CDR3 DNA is TGTGCCAGCAGCTTTGACGTCGGGAGAACCGGGGAGACCCAGTACTTC.

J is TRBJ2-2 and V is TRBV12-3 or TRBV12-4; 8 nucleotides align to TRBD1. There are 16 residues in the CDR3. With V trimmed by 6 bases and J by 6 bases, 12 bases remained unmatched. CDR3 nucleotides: TGTGCCAGCAGCTACGACAGGGGTGGTAGTTCCGGGGAGCTGTTTTTT. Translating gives CASSYDRGGSSGELFF.